The T cell receptor (beta chain) described here comes from a study of regulatory T cells in long-lasting Graves disease (dated by TCRdb to the early 2020s). The study in broad terms: This study used TCR sequencing and RNA sequencing of peripheral blood to compare persistent Graves' disease patients against newly diagnosed Graves' disease patients. The study was registered as a clinical trial and conducted in China. A total of 33 samples underwent TCR sequencing, from roughly 13 patients with persistent Graves' disease and approximately 20 patients with newly diagnosed Graves' disease.

For both TCR sequencing and RNA sequencing, RNA was extracted from PBMCs in TRIzol. The diagnosis of Graves' disease followed American Thyroid Association guidelines. Patients for the study were recruited at an endocrinology department in Xi'an, China. Each patient gave 7 to 9.5 milliliters of peripheral blood, collected in an EDTA anticoagulant tube. Ficoll Paque Plus density gradient separation was used to isolate PBMCs, and no further T cell sorting was done. An Agilent 2100 Bioanalyzer and agarose gel were used to check RNA quality, while a NanoDrop 2000 measured RNA concentration. The public reads were run again by TCRdb, first through fastp at Q25 and then through MiXCR, and only productive beta chains were kept. Rows matching on CDR3 protein sequence are summarized as one entry with the most common DNA and genes. The sample yields over 1,000 distinct CDR3 sequences; roughly nine tenths were counted once. The ten largest clones add up to about 8% of the sample.

Overall results and qualifications from the work: The study examined only peripheral blood because the primary lesion, thyroid tissue, could not be accessed. Preferential use of TRBV28, TRBJ1-2 and TRBJ2-5 was observed in persistent disease, whereas TRBV20-1 and TRBJ2-1 were favored in newly diagnosed disease. The authors acknowledged the small sample size as a limitation that may reduce accuracy. More public clonotypes were shared among persistent patients (roughly 3,000) than among newly diagnosed patients (approximately 1,000). Lower TCR Shannon entropy and fewer highly expanded clones were observed in persistent Graves' disease patients than in newly diagnosed patients, which suggested clonal expansion.

As regards this clonotype: Its antigen is still unknown. No base quality values were provided; no much bigger clone lies one nucleotide off.

From the germline V gene (reference sequence), CDR1 is GTSNPN and CDR2 is SVGIG. The CDR3 sequence holds 12 residues, the cysteine and phenylalanine included. Only the CDR3 part of the read is kept: 36 bases, read in frame from the first base. V loses 5 bases of germline sequence and J loses 12 bases, and the interval between the two ends is 19 bases. The sequence was collected from a woman between 25 and 40 years old with Graves disease. Donor details come from another sample of the same person, matched by shared clones. Here the sequenced sample was peripheral blood mononuclear cells (PBMCs), taken with antithyroid drug treatment, in newly diagnosed or persistent Graves disease (not recorded which). This sequence uses TRBV30 and TRBJ1-1; TRBD1 is a weak D gene call, 5 bases matching. The DNA sequence is given as TGTGCCTGGGGCGGCGGCAGGGTCTCAACTTTCTTT. It codes for CAWGGGRVSTFF.